This TCR beta chain emerged from a study of blood T cell repertoires in COVID-19 (dated by TCRdb to 2018 to 2020). A note on the overall study: Samples from collaborators originated in the United States, Italy and Spain and spanned both the acute and convalescent phases of COVID-19. The prospective study material was composed of cDNA or gDNA derived from T cells, B-cell-depleted T cells, or PBMCs. HLA class I and class II types, where available, came from metadata supplied by the sample provider rather than from assay-based typing. The repertoires were released in a freely available public database meant as a resource for research on the immune response to SARS-CoV-2. The samples were drawn from two sources: the first 160 participants of the ongoing ImmuneRACE study, and 1,000 to 1,500 subjects contributed by 6 global collaborators. The dataset comprised deeply sampled blood TCRbeta repertoires from subjects exposed to, actively infected with, or recovered from COVID-19. The sample metadata nearly always contained a de-identified subject ID, COVID-19 status, age in years and sex. The research as a whole found: Clinical and demographic metadata were provided uncurated, with the amount varying by source and participant.

With regard to this clone: The antigen it binds to is not known. It has no much larger one-base neighbor in the sample; base qualities were not kept.

The collaborating institutions used their own protocols to collect whole blood in K2EDTA tubes. For TCRbeta analysis, collaborators shipped samples in one of three forms: frozen whole blood, isolated PBMCs, or DNA extracted from either of those sample types. Trimming takes 4 bases off V and 0 bases off J; junction bases not matched to a gene: 8. According to the germline V gene (reference sequence), CDR1 reads SGHNT and CDR2 reads YYREEE. The CDR3 measures 16 amino acids from cysteine to phenylalanine. Only the CDR3 portion is preserved as DNA: 48 bases, with reading frame beginning at the first base. TCRbeta CDR3 regions were amplified from genomic DNA using the immunoSEQ Assay, a bias-controlled multiplex PCR. From the authors' description of their analysis: The number of nucleated cells in each sample was estimated by amplification of reference gene primers within the assay. To quantify the absolute abundance of each unique TCRbeta CDR3 rearrangement, sequence reads were collapsed and filtered. Productive Simpson clonality was computed per sample as the square root of Simpson's diversity index over productive rearrangements. TCRdb retrieved this table from immuneACCESS and kept in-frame rearrangements only. Not all clones are present; in checked studies, unresolved V genes account for under half, and no reason is known for the remainder. V and J calls and clone size are copied from that table; D and trimming were computed from the DNA. The sample profile shows fewer than 70,000 clones; approximately 92% of them were found once. Under 5.5% of the sample comes from the top ten.

The rearrangement combines TRBV5-4 with TRBJ2-3; 7 bases in between match TRBD1. The source of this sequence is a man in his forties or fifties with active COVID-19. Sequencing used peripheral blood. The nucleotides are TGTGCCAGCAGCCCTAGGGGACAGAAAAGCACAGATACGCAGTATTTT. Its translation is CASSPRGQKSTDTQYF. Reference TRBV5-4 and TRBJ2-3 genes cover what lies past the CDR3, so the full variable domain is ETGVTQSPTHLIKTRGQQVTLRCSSQSGHNTVSWYQQALGQGPQFIFQYYREEENGRGNFPPRFSGLQFPNYSSELNVNALELDDSALYLCASSPRGQKSTDTQYFGPGTRLTVL.